The sequence of this TCR beta chain was determined in a study of shared clonotypes between healthy human individuals. Whole-study findings and limits: Tissues were not sampled, only blood, and their repertoires likely differ.

On this clone itself: Its specificity is unknown. Other nucleotide sequences in the sample specify the same CDR3.

Positive CCR7 selection of CD45RO-negative cells yielded the naive CD8 cells, and terminally differentiated effector memory CD45RA+ cells were excluded. The CDR3 extends over 14 amino acids. Germline V gene data show CDR1 as MNHEY and CDR2 as SMNVEV (reference sequence). Trimming stripped 5 bases from V and 0 bases from J, with 8 bases between. The assay was carried out at the deep level. TCRdb keeps only in-frame clones here, not all; method: immunoSEQ multiplex PCR. Among over 2 million clones, less than 95% were seen once, and the ten largest hold 0.85% to 1.2%. V gene TRBV27 combines with J gene TRBJ2-1; no firm D call. This clonotype was sampled from a man between 18 and 29 years old in good health. Sequenced: naive CD8+ T cells sorted from blood. The CDR3 nucleotides are TGTGCCAGCAGTCTTCAGAGCTCCTACAATGAGCAGTTCTTC. This sequence encodes CASSLQSSYNEQFF.